The next 17 T cell receptor beta chains were all read from a single sample in a study of siplizumab effects on memory and regulatory T cells. Some clones are missing from TCRdb's copy, which holds only in-frame ones; the method was immunoSEQ multiplex PCR. The sample has around 87,000 clones; just under 90% are singletons. The sequencing sample was made of CD4+ T cells sorted from blood. The receptors originated from a human donor in good health.

The chain uses TRBV5-5 and TRBJ1-5; D remains ambiguous. Germline V gene data show CDR1 as SGHKS and CDR2 as YYEKEE (reference sequence). There are 16 residues in the CDR3. The V gene lost 4 bases and the J gene lost 1 base, with 15 bases spanning the gap. CDR3 residues: CASSPTYSVSNQPQHF. As DNA, the CDR3 is TGTGCCAGCAGCCCTACCTACTCAGTAAGCAATCAGCCCCAGCATTTT.

This chain uses TRBV2 with TRBJ1-4, with 7 bases fitting TRBD1. This CDR3 is 14 amino acids long. Germline lookup yields CDR1 SNHLY and CDR2 FYNNEI. J gave up 5 bases and V 5 bases, and 5 bases lay outside the gene matches. The CDR3 DNA reads as TGTGCCAGCAGTCGACAGGGCCGGAATGAAAAACTGTTTTTT. Its translation is CASSRQGRNEKLFF.

The chain recombines TRBV6-1 with TRBJ2-1; possible D gene TRBD2, 5 bases. Germline assignment: CDR1 MNHNS and CDR2 SASEGT. The CDR3 totals 11 residues. Trimming stripped 8 bases from V and 8 bases from J, with 10 bases between. In DNA form, the CDR3 reads TGTGCCAGCGGGAGAGGCGATGAGCAGTTCTTC. Amino acid sequence: CASGRGDEQFF.

In the case of this clone: The same CDR3 also results from other DNA sequences found in this sample. The V gene is TRBV25-1, the J gene TRBJ1-2, with D uncertain. This CDR3 spans 11 amino acids. The V and J ends lost 4 bases and 3 bases respectively, with 3 bases between them. CDR1 is MGHDK and CDR2 is SYGVNS in the germline V gene. This CDR3 is CASSGYYGYTF. CDR3 coding DNA: TGTGCCAGCAGTGGGTACTATGGCTACACCTTC.

The chain links TRBV13 to TRBJ2-5; D ambiguous. Germline values: CDR1 PRHDT, CDR2 FYEKMQ (reference sequence). V was cut by 6 bases and J by 3 bases, with 11 bases left in between. CDR3 size: 13 residues. The CDR3 loop reads CASSRDIEETQYF. The CDR3 coding sequence is TGTGCCAGCAGTAGGGATATTGAAGAGACCCAGTACTTC.

The chain couples TRBV15 to TRBJ2-7, with a weak D call TRBD2 (6 bases). The CDR3 runs 21 residues. Per germline, CDR1 LNHNV and CDR2 YYDKDF (reference sequence). Trimming left V 0 bases short and J 1 base short, with 28 bases between. CDR3 protein: CATSRDRMAGPLVGGSYEQYF. CDR3 coding DNA: TGTGCCACCAGCAGAGATCGGATGGCGGGGCCCCTGGTCGGAGGTTCCTACGAGCAGTACTTC.

V is TRBV12-5 and J is TRBJ2-2, with 12 positions matching TRBD1. V dropped 6 bases and J dropped 5; count of bases not matched to a gene: 10. The length of the CDR3 is 17 residues. Looked up from germline, CDR1 is LGHNT and CDR2 is FRNRAP. The CDR3 loop reads CASGSGTGGISTGELFF. The CDR3 nucleotides read TGTGCTAGTGGATCCGGGACAGGGGGCATATCTACCGGGGAGCTGTTTTTT.

The chain couples TRBV4-2 to TRBJ2-7, with 9 bases that match TRBD1. The germline V gene has CDR1 LGHNA and CDR2 YNFKEQ. This CDR3 comprises 15 residues. Germline trimming cut 4 bases from V and 1 base from J; bases unmatched to any gene: 5. Written as DNA, the CDR3 is TGTGCCAGCAGCCGGACGGGACAGGGATCCTACGAGCAGTACTTC. Residues: CASSRTGQGSYEQYF.

The V gene is TRBV5-6, the J gene TRBJ2-1; 11 positions agree with TRBD2. V gave up 0 bases and J gave up 8 bases; unmatched junction bases: 4. Germline V lookup: CDR1 SGHDT, CDR2 YYEEEE. The CDR3 is 15 amino acids. The CDR3: CASSLVLAGVHEQFF. The CDR3 nucleotides are TGTGCCAGCAGCTTGGTACTAGCGGGAGTCCATGAGCAGTTCTTC.

The CDR3 here is CASSLGLNYEQYF. The CDR3 DNA follows: TGTGCCAGCAGCCTCGGACTAAACTACGAGCAGTACTTC. The rearrangement links TRBV11-3 to TRBJ2-7; D perhaps matches TRBD2 (6 bases). The CDR3 is made up of 13 amino acids. The V end was cut by 5 bases, the J end by 3 bases, with 11 bases between. Germline loops: CDR1 SGHNT, CDR2 YENEEA.

This clone was counted a few times. V and J are TRBV7-9 and TRBJ1-1, with 8 bases that match TRBD1. The germline gives CDR1 SEHNR, CDR2 FQNEAQ (reference sequence). The CDR3 runs to 12 residues. V was clipped by 6 bases and J by 4 bases; unmatched bases: 1. CDR3 residues: CASRQGVTEAFF. The CDR3 DNA follows: TGTGCCAGCAGACAGGGGGTCACTGAAGCTTTCTTT.

This chain uses TRBV2 with TRBJ1-1; D gene unclear. Germline loops: CDR1 SNHLY, CDR2 FYNNEI. Between the trimmed V and J ends, which lost 8 bases and 1 base, there was a span of 11 bases. The CDR3 consists of 13 residues. For the CDR3, the DNA is TGTGCCAGCGGGAATTCCGGGAACACTGAAGCTTTCTTT. Protein: CASGNSGNTEAFF. Supplemented by reference TRBV2 and TRBJ1-1, the full variable domain reads EPEVTQTPSHQVTQMGQEVILRCVPISNHLYFYWYRQILGQKVEFLVSFYNNEISEKSEIFDDQFSVERPDGSNFTLKIRSTKLEDSAMYFCASGNSGNTEAFFGQGTRLTVV.

Remarks on this clone: A read error may account for a junction end that differs from germline. The CDR3 reads CASNLNRDGYTF. The CDR3 DNA reads as TGTGCCAGCAACTTAAACAGGGATGGCTACACCTTC. This sequence joins TRBV7-9 and TRBJ1-2; tentatively, D is TRBD1 (6 bases). The germline CDR1 and CDR2 sequences are SEHNR and FQNEAQ (reference sequence). The CDR3 spans 12 residues.

This chain links TRBV12-1 with TRBJ2-7; whether TRBD1, the table's D call, matches the DNA was not checked. TRBV12-1 is a known pseudogene. This CDR3 is 15 amino acids long. CDR3 sequence (DNA): TGTGCCAGCTGGGAGCCGACAGGGCGCTCCTACGAGCAGTACTTC. Protein product: CASWEPTGRSYEQYF.

Only a few counts were recorded for this clone. This chain links TRBV10-1 with TRBJ2-1, with TRBD1 matching over 10 bases. Germline loops: CDR1 WNHNN, CDR2 SYGVQD (reference sequence). CDR3 length: 16 residues. Trimming at V came to 6 bases and at J to 4 bases, leaving 9 bases not matched to a gene. The CDR3 nucleotides are TGCGCCAGCAGCTACGTCCGGGACAGGGGTTACAATGAGCAGTTCTTC. Encoded protein: CASSYVRDRGYNEQFF.

V usage is TRBV7-3 and J usage is TRBJ2-5; 8 bases are shared with TRBD2. Losses at the gene ends were 2 bases for V and 2 bases for J; bases not matched to a gene: 4. Germline loops: CDR1 SGHTA, CDR2 FQGTGA. This CDR3 is 15 amino acids long. The CDR3 spells CASSLDGTSQETQYF. As DNA, the CDR3 is TGTGCCAGCAGCTTAGATGGGACTAGTCAAGAGACCCAGTACTTC. Full variable domain (rest looked up from reference TRBV7-3 and TRBJ2-5): GAGVSQTPSNKVTEKGKYVELRCDPISGHTALYWYRQSLGQGPEFLIYFQGTGAADDSGLPNDRFFAVRPEGSVSTLKIQRTERGDSAVYLCASSLDGTSQETQYFGPGTRLLVL.

The chain links TRBV5-6 to TRBJ1-5; D remains ambiguous. Germline CDR1 and CDR2: SGHDT and YYEEEE. V gave up 0 bases and J gave up 2 bases, with 12 bases separating them. The CDR3 length is 16 residues. The DNA of the CDR3 is TGTGCCAGCAGCTTGGGTCCACATTCGGGCAATCAGCCCCAGCATTTT. It codes for CASSLGPHSGNQPQHF.